The T cell receptor (beta chain) under discussion was sequenced for a study of OX40 agonist ivuxolimab in advanced cancers. Study-level findings and limits: Some nonresponders also had low normalized T-cell clonal expansion. The study did not work out the antigen specificity of the expanded peripheral T cells. By week 6 at 0.1 to 3.0 mg/kg, blood CD4+ and CD8+ T cells had expanded clonally.

Comment on this clone: Its matching antigen is unknown.

Trimming removed 0 bases at V and 1 base at J, with 7 bases between. Germline CDR1 and CDR2: KGHSH and LQKENI. This CDR3 has 14 residues. Profiling relied on immunoSEQ multiplex PCR, and the TCRdb table lists in-frame clones only, not all of them. The sample yields about 61,000 clones, 82% seen once. The sequence derives from an adult with an advanced solid tumor such as melanoma, head and neck, liver or kidney cancer. The sample here was CD4+ or CD8+ T cells sorted from blood, taken in a trial of the OX40 agonist ivuxolimab. The rearrangement links TRBV18 to TRBJ2-7; D possibly matches TRBD1 or TRBD2 (5 bases each). In DNA, the CDR3 is TGTGCCAGCTCACCACCGTGGGGGTCCTACGAGCAGTACTTC. Translating it yields CASSPPWGSYEQYF.